These T cell receptor beta chains were read from a single sample in a study of CD8 T cells in Susac syndrome. TCRdb analysed the immunoSEQ multiplex PCR reads with MiXCR anew, one entry per CDR3 protein. The sample includes 230,000 or so distinct CDR3 sequences, about 95% of them seen just once. Sequenced material: CD4+ T cells from PBMCs. The receptors come from a human donor with multiple sclerosis. CDR3s include the opening cysteine and the closing phenylalanine or tryptophan. A D gene is named only where the DNA matches it firmly. Clone size is stated in some rows and not others, as once, few, many or a class when expanded.

j_call clone_size d_call v_call cdr3_aa cdr3_nt
TRBJ2-7 . . TRBV5-1 CASSLAPGQTYEQYF TGCGCCAGCAGCTTGGCCCCCGGACAGACCTACGAGCAGTACTTC
TRBJ1-2 . . TRBV3-1 CASSQDLTGFYGYTF TGTGCCAGCAGCCAAGATCTCACGGGATTCTATGGCTACACCTTC
TRBJ2-2 . . TRBV11-3 CASSSLNGELFF TGTGCCAGCAGCTCGCTCAACGGGGAGCTGTTTTTT
TRBJ2-7 . . TRBV27 CASSFRGSEQYF TGTGCCAGCAGTTTTAGGGGAAGCGAGCAGTACTTC
TRBJ1-1 . . TRBV12-3/TRBV12-4 CASSWRGWNTEAFF TGTGCCAGCAGTTGGAGAGGTTGGAACACTGAAGCTTTCTTT
TRBJ2-4 . . TRBV6-1 CASSEGPGAKNIQYF TGTGCCAGCAGTGAGGGTCCAGGGGCCAAAAACATTCAGTACTTC
TRBJ1-1 . . TRBV15 CATSREPENTEAFF TGTGCCACCAGCAGAGAACCGGAGAACACTGAAGCTTTCTTT
TRBJ2-7 . TRBD2 TRBV12-3/TRBV12-4 CASSHRTSGRYSYEQYF TGTGCCAGCAGCCACCGAACTAGCGGGAGATATTCCTACGAGCAGTACTTC
TRBJ1-2 . . TRBV27 CASSLSWGAGGYTF TGTGCCAGCAGTTTATCGTGGGGGGCGGGGGGCTACACCTTC
TRBJ2-7 . TRBD1 TRBV7-7 CASSPSPGGEQYF TGTGCTAGCAGCCCGTCTCCAGGGGGCGAGCAGTACTTC
TRBJ2-3 . . TRBV18 CASSPPPSGTDTQYF TGTGCCAGCTCACCACCTCCTTCAGGAACAGATACGCAGTATTTT
TRBJ2-7 once . TRBV27 CASARGAERSYEQYF TGTGCCAGCGCACGGGGGGCAGAAAGGTCCTACGAGCAGTACTTC
TRBJ1-5 once . TRBV20-1 CSAMTQYSNQPQHF TGCAGTGCCATGACGCAATATAGCAATCAGCCCCAGCATTTT
TRBJ2-5 . . TRBV20-1 CSARRGFEETQYF TGCAGTGCTAGAAGGGGGTTTGAGGAGACCCAGTACTTC
TRBJ1-2 once . TRBV29-1 CSVDSYGYTF TGCAGCGTGGACTCCTATGGCTACACCTTC
TRBJ1-2 . TRBD1 TRBV20-1 CSARDYWAGGYGYTF TGCAGTGCTAGAGATTATTGGGCAGGGGGCTATGGCTACACCTTC
TRBJ1-6 . . TRBV29-1 CSVLTSNNSPLHF TGCAGCGTTCTCACAAGCAATAATTCACCCCTCCACTTT
TRBJ1-2 . . TRBV20-1 CSAVDRNYGYTF TGCAGTGCTGTAGACCGTAACTATGGCTACACCTTC
TRBJ2-3 once TRBD1 TRBV2 CATKRQGSSTDTQYF TGTGCCACGAAGCGACAGGGTAGTAGCACAGATACGCAGTATTTT
TRBJ2-7 . . TRBV28 CASKRSYEQYF TGTGCCAGCAAACGATCCTACGAGCAGTACTTC
TRBJ1-5 . . TRBV6-6 CASNTAGGNQPQHF TGTGCCAGCAATACAGCAGGGGGCAATCAGCCCCAGCATTTT
TRBJ2-5 . TRBD1 TRBV7-9 CASSWGTDQETQYF TGTGCCAGCAGCTGGGGGACAGATCAAGAGACCCAGTACTTC
TRBJ2-3 . . TRBV4-1 CASSQDRVLTDTQYF TGCGCCAGCAGCCAAGACAGGGTTTTAACTGATACGCAGTATTTT
TRBJ1-6 . . TRBV6-1 CASTQSSYNSPLHF TGTGCCAGCACTCAGAGCTCCTATAATTCACCCCTCCACTTT
TRBJ1-1 once . TRBV18 CASSEAGGNTEAFF TGTGCCAGCTCCGAAGCCGGGGGGAACACTGAAGCTTTCTTT
TRBJ1-6 . . TRBV11-2 CASSRIIDNSPLHF TGTGCCAGCAGCCGCATCATTGATAATTCACCCCTCCACTTT
TRBJ2-7 . . TRBV20-1 CSARSPDKYYEQYF TGCAGTGCTAGATCCCCCGACAAGTACTACGAGCAGTACTTC